The entry below describes one T cell receptor (beta chain). Its antigen is unknown. The sample comes from a study of cytomegalovirus exposure and HLA in healthy donors. Study context: Earlier, 100 million to 130 million unique TCR beta sequences were recovered from about 200 million T cells by an analysis.

Study-level results: Later analysis suggested most CMV-associated TCR beta chains were HLA-restricted.

The germline V gene has CDR1 GTSNPN and CDR2 SVGIG (reference sequence). Germline trimming cut 3 bases from V and 6 bases from J; bases unmatched to any gene: 6. This CDR3 contains 16 residues. Primers included in the PCR were 60 Vbeta and 13 Jbeta primers. Clones were sequenced by immunoSEQ multiplex PCR, and TCRdb holds only the in-frame ones, with some missing. The listing records about 110,000 clones. The sample was PBMCs. The chain recombines TRBV30 with TRBJ2-2; TRBD2 matches 14 bases. This TCR was recovered from a man aged 50-60 years in good health and CMV-seronegative. DNA for the CDR3: TGTGCCTGGAGCCAAGGGACTAGCGGGAGTTCCGGGGAGCTGTTTTTT. This codes for CAWSQGTSGSSGELFF.